This T cell receptor beta chain was recorded in a study of response to subunit inactivated influenza vaccine (dated by TCRdb to 2017 to 2018). Some background on the complete study: Deep quantitative profiling of the T cell receptor repertoire was used in the study to follow responses to a trivalent subunit inactivated influenza vaccine. Here is what the overall study found, with its caveats: According to the authors, only a limited number of new T cells may be recruited by each seasonal influenza vaccination.

CDR1 and CDR2, looked up from the germline V gene (reference sequence), are SEHNR and FQNEAQ. From its cysteine to its phenylalanine, the CDR3 spans 17 amino acids. Only CDR3 DNA remains: 51 bases, in frame from the first base. Compared with germline, V lacks 3 bases and J lacks 6 bases; bases without a gene match: 13. A word on this clonotype: It has no known antigen specificity. Base qualities are not at hand, and no much larger clone is one base apart.

Library preparation used RT-PCR. Reads for this sample came from an Illumina HiSeq 2500. In TCRdb, the public reads were trimmed at Q25 with fastp and aligned with MiXCR, with productive beta chains retained. Each CDR3 protein appears once, grouped with its most common genes and DNA. In all, the sample holds fewer than 550,000 distinct CDR3 sequences, and 25% of those were seen once. The ten largest account for about 1.9% of the sample. The TCR sequence derives from a man over 45 who received an inactivated influenza vaccine. Donor details come from another sample of the same person, matched by shared clones. Recombination connected TRBV7-9 to TRBJ2-1, and 8 bases in between align with TRBD1. Material: CD4+ T cells sorted from PBMCs, obtained roughly 5 days after vaccination. DNA sequence: TGTGCCAGCAGCTTCACCCCGACAGGGGCGAATACCAATGAGCAGTTCTTC. Its protein product is CASSFTPTGANTNEQFF.